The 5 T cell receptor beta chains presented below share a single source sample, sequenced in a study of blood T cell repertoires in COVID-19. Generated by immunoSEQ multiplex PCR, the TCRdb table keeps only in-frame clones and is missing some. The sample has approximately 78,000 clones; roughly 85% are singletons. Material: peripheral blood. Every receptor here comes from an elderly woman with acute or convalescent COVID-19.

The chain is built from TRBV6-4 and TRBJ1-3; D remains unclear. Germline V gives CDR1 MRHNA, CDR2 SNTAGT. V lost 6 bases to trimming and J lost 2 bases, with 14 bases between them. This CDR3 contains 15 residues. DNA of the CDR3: TGTGCCAGCAGAAAGGAGGCCCTGGCTGGAAACACCATATATTTT. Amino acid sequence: CASRKEALAGNTIYF.

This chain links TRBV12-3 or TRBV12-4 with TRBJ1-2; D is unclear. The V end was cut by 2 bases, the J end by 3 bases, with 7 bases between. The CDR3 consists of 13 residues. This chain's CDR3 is CASSLTRYYGYTF. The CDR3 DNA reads TGTGCCAGCAGTTTAACCAGGTACTATGGCTACACCTTC.

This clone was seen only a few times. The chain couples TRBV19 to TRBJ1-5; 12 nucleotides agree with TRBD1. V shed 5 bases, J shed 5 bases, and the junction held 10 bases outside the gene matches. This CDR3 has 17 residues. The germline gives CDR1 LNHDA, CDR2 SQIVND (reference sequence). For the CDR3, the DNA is TGTGCCAGTAGTTTCCTACCGGGACAGGGGGCGGATCAGCCCCAGCATTTT. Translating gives CASSFLPGQGADQPQHF.

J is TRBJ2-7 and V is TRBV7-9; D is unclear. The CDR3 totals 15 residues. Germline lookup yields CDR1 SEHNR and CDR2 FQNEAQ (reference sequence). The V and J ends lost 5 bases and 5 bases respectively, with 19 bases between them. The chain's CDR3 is CASSPPGWLSHEQYF. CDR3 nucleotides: TGTGCCAGCAGCCCCCCCGGGTGGCTGTCGCACGAGCAGTACTTC.

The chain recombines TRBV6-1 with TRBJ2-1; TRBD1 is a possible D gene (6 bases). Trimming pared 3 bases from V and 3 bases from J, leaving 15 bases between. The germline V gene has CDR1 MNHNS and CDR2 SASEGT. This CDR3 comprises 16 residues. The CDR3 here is CASSERWGQHYNEQFF. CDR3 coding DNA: TGTGCCAGCAGTGAGCGCTGGGGGCAACACTACAATGAGCAGTTCTTC.